These 12 T cell receptor beta chains were all obtained from the same sample, sequenced in a study of T cell repertoires in cytomegalovirus infection. TCRdb called the reads again in MiXCR, with one record for every CDR3 protein. Of some 940,000 distinct CDR3 sequences listed, 31% were seen once; the top ten hold around an eighth. Their antigens are not known. The specimen was cultured CD8+ T cells from PBMCs, collected from culture after CMV antigen stimulation. The source of these receptors is a human donor in good health (CMV status not recorded). Some clones in this sample may be carry-over from other donors' samples.

The sample holds a few counts of this clonotype. V is TRBV7-3 and J is TRBJ1-1, with a weak D call TRBD1 (5 bases). Germline CDR1 SGHTA, CDR2 FQGTGA. The CDR3 consists of 15 residues. V lost 5 bases, J lost 4 bases, and 17 bases lay in between. The CDR3 loop reads CASSPPGVGGTEAFF. Here the CDR3 DNA reads TGTGCCAGCAGCCCTCCTGGGGTGGGGGGCACTGAAGCTTTCTTT.

This clonotype turned up a few times. The chain joins TRBV5-4 to TRBJ1-2, with 10 bases identical to TRBD1. The CDR3 is made up of 16 amino acids. Germline lookup yields CDR1 SGHNT and CDR2 YYREEE (reference sequence). V shed 0 bases and J 6 bases; nucleotides not matched to a gene: 8. The CDR3 bases are TGTGCCAGCAGCTTGGGACCCGGGACAGGGGCTCATGGCTACACCTTC. Translating it yields CASSLGPGTGAHGYTF.

V gene TRBV7-6 combines with J gene TRBJ2-3; 9 positions match TRBD1. In germline, CDR1 is SGHVS, CDR2 FNYEAQ. The CDR3 extends over 14 amino acids. After removal of 5 bases from V and 4 bases from J, the junction contained 4 bases not matched to a gene. CDR3 loop: CASSETGGADTQYF. The CDR3 DNA is TGTGCCAGCAGCGAGACAGGGGGAGCAGATACGCAGTATTTT.

V usage is TRBV7-9 and J usage is TRBJ1-2, with a tentative D call TRBD1 (6 bases). CDR1 is SEHNR and CDR2 is FQNEAQ in the germline V gene (reference sequence). The CDR3 consists of 15 residues. V dropped 4 bases and J dropped 2 bases, with 14 bases sitting between them. CDR3 residues: CASSSGGAENYGYTF. CDR3 coding DNA: TGTGCCAGCAGCTCGGGGGGGGCAGAAAACTATGGCTACACCTTC.

This clonotype has just a few counts. The rearrangement joins TRBV27 to TRBJ2-1; 9 positions match TRBD1. The V gene's germline CDR1 is MNHEY and CDR2 SMNVEV (reference sequence). The CDR3 runs to 16 residues. V shed 5 bases, J shed 4 bases, and the junction held 9 bases outside the gene matches. Here the CDR3 reads CASSTKTGGEYNEQFF. CDR3 sequence (DNA): TGTGCCAGCAGTACCAAGACAGGGGGGGAATACAATGAGCAGTTCTTC.

The V and J genes are TRBV12-3 or TRBV12-4 and TRBJ2-1, with D possibly being TRBD2 (6 bases). Trimming took 3 bases from V and 1 from J, leaving 13 bases between them. The CDR3 contains 16 residues. The CDR3 here is CASSFWDSRSYNEQFF. The DNA for the CDR3 is TGTGCCAGCAGTTTCTGGGACTCCCGATCCTACAATGAGCAGTTCTTC.

The chain joins TRBV5-4 to TRBJ1-6; 8 positions match TRBD1. V shed 4 bases and J 10 bases; nucleotides not matched to a gene: 16. The CDR3 contains 17 residues. Germline V gene data show CDR1 as SGHNT and CDR2 as YYREEE (reference sequence). CDR3 DNA sequence: TGTGCCAGCAGCCGCTCACCCCTTCCGGGACAGGACTCACCCCTCCACTTT. This gives the protein CASSRSPLPGQDSPLHF.

This clonotype was observed a few times. The chain links TRBV7-9 to TRBJ1-4, with D possibly being TRBD1 (5 bases). Germline CDR1 and CDR2: SEHNR and FQNEAQ (reference sequence). V lost 7 bases and J 5 bases, leaving 11 bases between the germline ends. The CDR3 runs 13 residues. The CDR3 nucleotides are TGTGCCAGCATGGGGGAAGGAAATGAAAAACTGTTTTTT. The encoded protein is CASMGEGNEKLFF. Combining the CDR3 with reference TRBV7-9 and TRBJ1-4 gives the whole variable domain DTGVSQNPRHKITKRGQNVTFRCDPISEHNRLYWYRQTLGQGPEFLTYFQNEAQLEKSRLLSDRFSAERPKGSFSTLEIQRTEQGDSAMYLCASMGEGNEKLFFGSGTQLSVL.

Turning to this clonotype: A read error may account for a junction end that differs from germline. This rearrangement joins TRBV4-2 to TRBJ2-7; tentative D call: TRBD2 (6 bases). Germline V CDR1 and CDR2: LGHNA, YNFKEQ. The CDR3 runs 16 residues. DNA for the CDR3: TGTGCCGGCAGCCAGCCCCGGGACTGGCCGACCTACGAGCAGTACTTC. This sequence encodes CAGSQPRDWPTYEQYF.

This sequence joins TRBV7-8 and TRBJ2-3, with D possibly matching TRBD2 (7 bases). From germline, CDR1 is SGHVS and CDR2 FQNEAQ. The germline V and J ends were trimmed by 1 base and 2 bases, with 22 bases remaining between them. The length of the CDR3 is 19 residues. CDR3 amino acids: CASSLEGRGGGHHTDTQYF. CDR3 DNA sequence: TGTGCCAGCAGCTTAGAGGGGAGGGGCGGGGGCCACCACACAGATACGCAGTATTTT.

The gene calls are TRBV4-1 and TRBJ1-1; 10 bases agree with TRBD1. Germline V gene data show CDR1 as MGHRA and CDR2 as YSYEKL. V shed 0 bases and J 10 bases; nucleotides not matched to a gene: 11. The CDR3 has 16 residues. The chain's CDR3 is CASSQEGRQGASGAFF. CDR3 DNA: TGCGCCAGCAGCCAAGAGGGCCGACAGGGGGCTAGTGGAGCTTTCTTT.

This clonotype was seen many times. The genes are TRBV6-1 and TRBJ2-1; D is ambiguous. The V gene lost 5 bases and the J gene lost 0 bases, with 11 bases spanning the gap. CDR3 length: 15 residues. Germline CDR1 and CDR2: MNHNS and SASEGT. CDR3 sequence: CASSPSLSSYNEQFF. The CDR3 DNA sequence: TGTGCCAGCAGTCCTTCACTGAGCTCCTACAATGAGCAGTTCTTC.